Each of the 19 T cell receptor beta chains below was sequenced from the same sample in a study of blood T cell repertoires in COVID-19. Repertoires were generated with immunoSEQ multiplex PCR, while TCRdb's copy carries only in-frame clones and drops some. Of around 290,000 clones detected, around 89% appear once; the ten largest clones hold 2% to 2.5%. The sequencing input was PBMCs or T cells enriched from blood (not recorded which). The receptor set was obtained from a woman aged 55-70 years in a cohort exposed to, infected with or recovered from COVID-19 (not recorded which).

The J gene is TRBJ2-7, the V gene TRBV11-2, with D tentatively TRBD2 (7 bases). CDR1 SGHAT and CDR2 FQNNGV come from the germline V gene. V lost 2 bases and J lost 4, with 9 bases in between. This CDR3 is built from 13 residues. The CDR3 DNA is TGTGCCAGCAGCTTACGGGGGGCGTACGAGCAGTACTTC. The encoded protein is CASSLRGAYEQYF.

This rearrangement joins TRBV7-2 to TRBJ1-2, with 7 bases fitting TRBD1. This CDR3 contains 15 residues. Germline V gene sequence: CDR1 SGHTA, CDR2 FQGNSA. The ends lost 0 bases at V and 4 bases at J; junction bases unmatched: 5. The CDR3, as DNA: TGTGCCAGCAGCTTAGCAAGTCAGGGGGTCTATGGCTACACCTTC. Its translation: CASSLASQGVYGYTF.

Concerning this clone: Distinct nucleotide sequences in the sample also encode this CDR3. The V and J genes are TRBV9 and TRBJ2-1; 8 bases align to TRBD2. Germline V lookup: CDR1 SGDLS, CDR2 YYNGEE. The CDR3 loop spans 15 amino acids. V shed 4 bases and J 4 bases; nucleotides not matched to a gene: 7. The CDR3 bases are TGTGCCAGCAGCCCAACTAGCGGCCCATACAATGAGCAGTTCTTC. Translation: CASSPTSGPYNEQFF.

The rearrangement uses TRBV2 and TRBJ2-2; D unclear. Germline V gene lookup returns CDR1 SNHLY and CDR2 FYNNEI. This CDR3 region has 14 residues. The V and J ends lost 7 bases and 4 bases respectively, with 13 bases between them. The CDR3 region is CASIPRSFTGELFF. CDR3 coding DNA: TGTGCCAGCATCCCTAGATCTTTCACCGGGGAGCTGTTTTTT. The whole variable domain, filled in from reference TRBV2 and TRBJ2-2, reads EPEVTQTPSHQVTQMGQEVILRCVPISNHLYFYWYRQILGQKVEFLVSFYNNEISEKSEIFDDQFSVERPDGSNFTLKIRSTKLEDSAMYFCASIPRSFTGELFFGEGSRLTVL.

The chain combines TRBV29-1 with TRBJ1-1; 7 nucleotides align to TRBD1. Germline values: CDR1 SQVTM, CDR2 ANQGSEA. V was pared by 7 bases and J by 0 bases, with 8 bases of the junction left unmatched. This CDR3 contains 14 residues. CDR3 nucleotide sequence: TGCAGCGCGGGGGACAGAGTCATGAACACTGAAGCTTTCTTT. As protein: CSAGDRVMNTEAFF.

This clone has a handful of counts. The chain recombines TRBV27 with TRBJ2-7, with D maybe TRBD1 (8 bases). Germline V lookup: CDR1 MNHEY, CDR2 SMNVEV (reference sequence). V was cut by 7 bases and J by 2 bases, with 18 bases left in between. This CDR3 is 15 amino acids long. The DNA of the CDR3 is TGTGCCAGCACGCTTAACAGGGGGGGAGCCTACGAGCAGTACTTC. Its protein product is CASTLNRGGAYEQYF.

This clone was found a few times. The CDR3 DNA reads as TGTGCCAGCAGCTTTAATCAGCGGGAGTTACAGGACGAGCAGTACTTC. It yields the protein CASSFNQRELQDEQYF. This chain joins TRBV7-6 and TRBJ2-7; the match to TRBD2 covers 8 bases. This CDR3 contains 16 residues. V lost 3 bases and J lost 5; bases outside the gene matches: 12. The germline V gene has CDR1 SGHVS and CDR2 FNYEAQ.

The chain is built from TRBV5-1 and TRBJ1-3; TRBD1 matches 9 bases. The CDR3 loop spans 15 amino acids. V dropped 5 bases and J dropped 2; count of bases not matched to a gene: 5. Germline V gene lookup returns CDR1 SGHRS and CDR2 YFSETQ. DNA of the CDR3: TGCGCCAGCAGGCCGGGACAGGGAGCTGGAAACACCATATATTTT. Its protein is CASRPGQGAGNTIYF.

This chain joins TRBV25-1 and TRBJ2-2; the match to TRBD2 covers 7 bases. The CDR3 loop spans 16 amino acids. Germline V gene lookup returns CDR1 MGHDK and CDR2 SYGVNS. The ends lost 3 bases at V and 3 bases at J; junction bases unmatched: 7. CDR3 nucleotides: TGTGCCAGCAGTGATAGGCGGGAGACATACACCGGGGAGCTGTTTTTT. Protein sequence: CASSDRRETYTGELFF.

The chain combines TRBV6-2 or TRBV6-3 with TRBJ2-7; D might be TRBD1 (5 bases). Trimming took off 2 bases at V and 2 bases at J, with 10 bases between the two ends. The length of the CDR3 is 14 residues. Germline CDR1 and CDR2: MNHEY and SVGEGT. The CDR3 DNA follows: TGTGCCAGCAGTTACCCGACAGTCACCTACGAGCAGTACTTC. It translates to CASSYPTVTYEQYF.

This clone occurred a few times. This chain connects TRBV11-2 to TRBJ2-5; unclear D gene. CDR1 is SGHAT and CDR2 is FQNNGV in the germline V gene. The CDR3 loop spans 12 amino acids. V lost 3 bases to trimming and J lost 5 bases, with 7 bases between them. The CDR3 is CASSFSVETQYF. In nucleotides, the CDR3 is TGTGCCAGCAGCTTTAGTGTTGAGACCCAGTACTTC.

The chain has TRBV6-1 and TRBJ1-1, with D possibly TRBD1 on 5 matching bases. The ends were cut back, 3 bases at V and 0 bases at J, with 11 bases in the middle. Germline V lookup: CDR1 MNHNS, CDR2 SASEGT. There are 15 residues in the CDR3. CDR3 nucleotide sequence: TGTGCCAGCAGTGACAGCGGGACTATGAACACTGAAGCTTTCTTT. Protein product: CASSDSGTMNTEAFF.

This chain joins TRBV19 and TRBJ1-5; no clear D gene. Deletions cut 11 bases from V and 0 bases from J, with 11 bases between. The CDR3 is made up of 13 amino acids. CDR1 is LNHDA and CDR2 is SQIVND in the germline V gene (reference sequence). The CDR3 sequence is CAFSPLSNQPQHF. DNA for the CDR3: TGTGCCTTTAGCCCTCTTAGCAATCAGCCCCAGCATTTT.

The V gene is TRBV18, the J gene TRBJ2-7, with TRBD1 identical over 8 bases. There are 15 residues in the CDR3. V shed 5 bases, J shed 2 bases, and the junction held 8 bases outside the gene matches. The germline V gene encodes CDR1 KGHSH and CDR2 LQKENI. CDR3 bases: TGTGCCAGCTCATCACAGGTACAGGGGGCCTACGAGCAGTACTTC. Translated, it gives CASSSQVQGAYEQYF.

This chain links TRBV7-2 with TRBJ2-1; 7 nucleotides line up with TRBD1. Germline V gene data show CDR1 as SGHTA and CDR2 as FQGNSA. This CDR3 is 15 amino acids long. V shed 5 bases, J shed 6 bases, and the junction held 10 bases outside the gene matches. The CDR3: CASSDQTGRSNEQFF. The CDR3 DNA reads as TGTGCCAGCAGCGATCAGACAGGGCGAAGCAATGAGCAGTTCTTC.

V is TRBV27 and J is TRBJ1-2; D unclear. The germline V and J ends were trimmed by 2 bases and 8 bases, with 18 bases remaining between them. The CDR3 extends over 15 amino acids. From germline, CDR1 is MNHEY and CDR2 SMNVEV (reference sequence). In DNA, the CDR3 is TGTGCCAGCAGTTTAATAGGAGACGCATATAGAGGCTACACCTTC. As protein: CASSLIGDAYRGYTF.

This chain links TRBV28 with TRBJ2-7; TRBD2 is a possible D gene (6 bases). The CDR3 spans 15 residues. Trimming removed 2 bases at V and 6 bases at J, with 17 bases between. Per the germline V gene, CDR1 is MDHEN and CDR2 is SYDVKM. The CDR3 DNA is TGTGCCAGCAGTTTACCGGGGTTAACTAGCTCCGAGCAGTACTTC. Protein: CASSLPGLTSSEQYF.

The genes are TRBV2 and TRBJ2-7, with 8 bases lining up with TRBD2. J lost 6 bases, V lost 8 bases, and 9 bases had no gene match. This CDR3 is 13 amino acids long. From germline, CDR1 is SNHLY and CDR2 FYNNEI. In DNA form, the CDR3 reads TGTGCCAGCGGCGGGGGGCCCCCTTCCGAGCAGTACTTC. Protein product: CASGGGPPSEQYF.

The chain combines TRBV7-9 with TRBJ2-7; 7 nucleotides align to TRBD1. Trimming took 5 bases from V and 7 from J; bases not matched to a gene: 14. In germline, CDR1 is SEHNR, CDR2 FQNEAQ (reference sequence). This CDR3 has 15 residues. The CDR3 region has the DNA TGTGCCAGCAGCCCCGCGCACCTGGAGACAGGGGAGCAGTACTTC. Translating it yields CASSPAHLETGEQYF.